What follows are 26 T cell receptor beta chains derived from one specimen sequenced in a study of cytomegalovirus exposure and HLA in healthy donors. Amplification used 60 Vbeta primers and 13 Jbeta primers. Profiled with immunoSEQ multiplex PCR; TCRdb holds only in-frame clones, not every one. The profile shows approximately 140,000 clones, about three fifths of them singletons. Sequenced sample: PBMCs. The receptors here all came from a male donor in good health and CMV-seronegative.

The chain employs TRBV13 and TRBJ2-3, with no clear D. The length of the CDR3 is 11 residues. V was pared by 4 bases and J by 6 bases, with 5 bases between. Germline CDR1 reads PRHDT; CDR2 reads FYEKMQ (reference sequence). The CDR3 region has the DNA TGTGCCAGCAGCTCCCGGGATACGCAGTATTTT. This encodes CASSSRDTQYF.

The chain links TRBV5-1 to TRBJ2-5; weak D call: TRBD2 (5 bases). Per germline, CDR1 SGHRS and CDR2 YFSETQ. Trimming stripped 0 bases from V and 5 bases from J, with 11 bases between. The CDR3 consists of 14 residues. CDR3 residues: CASSLAGFAETQYF. The CDR3 nucleotides are TGCGCCAGCAGCTTGGCGGGATTCGCGGAGACCCAGTACTTC.

The rearrangement uses TRBV5-6 and TRBJ2-5; 14 nucleotides line up with TRBD2. The CDR3 loop spans 16 amino acids. Germline V gene lookup returns CDR1 SGHDT and CDR2 YYEEEE. Germline trimming cut 3 bases from V and 5 bases from J; bases unmatched to any gene: 6. The CDR3: CASSSDWTSGGETQYF. The CDR3, as DNA: TGTGCCAGCAGCTCGGATTGGACTAGCGGGGGGGAGACCCAGTACTTC.

The V gene is TRBV27, the J gene TRBJ1-1; D possibly corresponds to TRBD1 (5 bases). The CDR3 length is 13 residues. Trimming stripped 3 bases from V and 6 bases from J, with 11 bases between. Per germline, CDR1 MNHEY and CDR2 SMNVEV (reference sequence). The CDR3 loop reads CASSLQGSAEAFF. The CDR3 DNA reads as TGTGCCAGCAGTTTGCAGGGATCAGCTGAAGCTTTCTTT.

This clone has a single count. This chain links TRBV6-1 with TRBJ2-7, with 7 bases identical to TRBD2. The trim removed 2 bases at V and 2 bases at J, leaving 0 bases unmatched. The CDR3 is 13 amino acids. The germline gives CDR1 MNHNS, CDR2 SASEGT. CDR3 nucleotide sequence: TGTGCCAGCAGTGAACGGGGGGCCTACGAGCAGTACTTC. Translation gives CASSERGAYEQYF.

The chain is built from TRBV2 and TRBJ2-3; 8 positions agree with TRBD2. The CDR3 extends over 14 amino acids. V was pared by 5 bases and J by 6 bases, with 7 bases of the junction left unmatched. Germline assignment: CDR1 SNHLY and CDR2 FYNNEI. The CDR3 loop is CASSPIAGIDTQYF. The CDR3, as DNA: TGTGCCAGCAGTCCTATAGCGGGGATCGATACGCAGTATTTT.

This chain joins TRBV9 and TRBJ1-3, with a tentative D call TRBD1 (6 bases). Germline CDR1 is SGDLS and CDR2 is YYNGEE. V was clipped by 0 bases and J by 4 bases, with 11 bases between them. This CDR3 contains 15 residues. The CDR3 DNA sequence: TGTGCCAGCAGCGTAGATACAGGGACCGGAAACACCATATATTTT. This encodes CASSVDTGTGNTIYF. The full variable domain, its missing parts supplied by reference TRBV9 and TRBJ1-3, is DSGVTQTPKHLITATGQRVTLRCSPRSGDLSVYWYQQSLDQGLQFLIQYYNGEERAKGNILERFSAQQFPDLHSELNLSSLELGDSALYFCASSVDTGTGNTIYFGEGSWLTVV.

This clone was seen more than once but under ten times. The chain is built from TRBV5-4 and TRBJ2-7; 10 nucleotides match TRBD1. The V segment lost 4 bases and the J segment 6 bases; nucleotides outside the gene matches: 10. The CDR3 sequence is 15 residues long. Germline CDR1 and CDR2: SGHNT and YYREEE (reference sequence). DNA of the CDR3: TGTGCCAGCAGCACCGCGGGGACAGGGGTCGGCGAGCAGTACTTC. This translates into CASSTAGTGVGEQYF.

The genes are TRBV30 and TRBJ1-2; TRBD1 aligns across 9 bases. Germline-derived CDR1 and CDR2 are GTSNPN and SVGIG (reference sequence). This CDR3 spans 20 amino acids. V was clipped by 3 bases and J by 4 bases; unmatched bases: 24. The CDR3, as DNA: TGTGCCTGGAGCCAAATGCTATTAAGGATCCAGACGGGACAGGGCTATGGCTACACCTTC. Encoded protein: CAWSQMLLRIQTGQGYGYTF.

V gene TRBV5-4 combines with J gene TRBJ1-6, with TRBD1 matching over 9 bases. The CDR3 contains 17 residues. V shed 4 bases, J shed 7 bases, and the junction held 12 bases outside the gene matches. CDR1 and CDR2 (germline): SGHNT, YYREEE (reference sequence). CDR3 residues: CASSMPGQGGYNSPLHF. The CDR3 nucleotides are TGTGCCAGCAGCATGCCGGGACAGGGTGGGTACAATTCACCCCTCCACTTT. The full variable domain, its missing parts supplied by reference TRBV5-4 and TRBJ1-6, is ETGVTQSPTHLIKTRGQQVTLRCSSQSGHNTVSWYQQALGQGPQFIFQYYREEENGRGNFPPRFSGLQFPNYSSELNVNALELDDSALYLCASSMPGQGGYNSPLHFGNGTRLTVT.

The chain carries TRBV5-8 and TRBJ2-3, with TRBD2 as a possible D gene (6 bases). Germline V gene data show CDR1 as SGHTS and CDR2 as YDEGEE. V dropped 6 bases and J dropped 7 bases, with 12 bases sitting between them. The CDR3 covers 12 residues. The CDR3 sequence is CASTRGSNTQYF. As DNA, the CDR3 is TGTGCCAGCACCCGGGGGAGTAATACGCAGTATTTT.

V is TRBV7-2 and J is TRBJ2-3; 8 bases line up with TRBD1. The V gene end was trimmed by 5 bases and the J gene end by 3 bases; junction bases not matched to a gene: 10. Looked up from germline, CDR1 is SGHTA and CDR2 is FQGNSA. The CDR3 loop spans 16 amino acids. This CDR3 reads CASSPRGTGGTDTQYF. Written as DNA, the CDR3 is TGTGCCAGCAGCCCTAGGGGTACAGGGGGGACAGATACGCAGTATTTT.

The chain is built from TRBV11-2 and TRBJ1-5, with a possible D match to TRBD1 (6 bases). The V end lost 1 base, the J end lost 3 bases, and 10 bases lay between the germline ends. CDR1 is SGHAT, CDR2 FQNNGV, per germline. CDR3 length: 15 residues. In nucleotides, the CDR3 is TGTGCCAGCAGCTTAGCGGGACAAATCAATCAGCCCCAGCATTTT. Translation: CASSLAGQINQPQHF.

The chain combines TRBV28 with TRBJ2-7; 8 nucleotides match TRBD1. The CDR3 runs to 15 residues. Per germline, CDR1 MDHEN and CDR2 SYDVKM. With 7 bases clipped from V and 2 bases from J, the junction kept 10 bases outside the gene matches. The CDR3, as DNA: TGTGCCAGCAATCAATACAGGGGGGATACCTACGAGCAGTACTTC. Amino acids: CASNQYRGDTYEQYF.

This sequence joins TRBV2 and TRBJ2-5, with D hard to call. The germline CDR1 and CDR2 sequences are SNHLY and FYNNEI. V dropped 5 bases and J dropped 7 bases, with 8 bases sitting between them. The CDR3 has 11 amino acids. The CDR3 sequence: CASSPTGTQYF. CDR3 DNA sequence: TGTGCCAGCAGTCCCACGGGGACCCAGTACTTC.

This rearrangement joins TRBV6-1 to TRBJ1-2; D uncertain. V dropped 5 bases and J dropped 4 bases, with 14 bases sitting between them. The germline CDR1 and CDR2 sequences are MNHNS and SASEGT. CDR3 size: 14 residues. The CDR3 loop is CASSQTTVSYGYTF. Written as DNA, the CDR3 is TGTGCCAGCAGTCAGACTACAGTTTCCTATGGCTACACCTTC.

The genes are TRBV27 and TRBJ1-2; tentatively, D is TRBD1 (6 bases). CDR3 length equals 15 residues. Germline-derived CDR1 and CDR2 are MNHEY and SMNVEV (reference sequence). Trimming took off 7 bases at V and 7 bases at J, with 22 bases between the two ends. The CDR3 spells CASKNTDSARSGYTF. CDR3 coding DNA: TGTGCCAGCAAGAATACGGACAGCGCCCGAAGTGGCTACACCTTC.

The chain carries TRBV6-1 and TRBJ1-4; TRBD1 matches at 8 bases. Germline V lookup: CDR1 MNHNS, CDR2 SASEGT. V was clipped by 0 bases and J by 8 bases; unmatched bases: 8. The CDR3 covers 16 residues. This chain's CDR3 is CASSEARQGRWEKLFF. As DNA, the CDR3 is TGTGCCAGCAGTGAAGCCCGACAGGGGAGATGGGAAAAACTGTTTTTT.

This clone was picked up a small number of times. The chain employs TRBV29-1 and TRBJ2-7, with 12 positions matching TRBD2. V was clipped by 2 bases and J by 7 bases; unmatched bases: 3. Germline V gives CDR1 SQVTM, CDR2 ANQGSEA. The CDR3 runs 13 residues. The CDR3 reads CSVEPTSGGEQYF. DNA for the CDR3: TGCAGCGTTGAACCCACTAGCGGGGGGGAGCAGTACTTC.

The rearrangement joins TRBV20-1 to TRBJ1-6; D possibly corresponds to TRBD1 (5 bases). Trimming stripped 0 bases from V and 15 bases from J, with 6 bases between. This CDR3 has 10 amino acids. Germline-derived CDR1 and CDR2 are DFQATT and SNEGSKA (reference sequence). CDR3 in amino acids: CSAREDILHF. The DNA for the CDR3 is TGCAGTGCTAGAGAGGACATCCTCCACTTT.

This clone was seen more than once but under ten times. V usage is TRBV2 and J usage is TRBJ1-3; TRBD1 might be the D (6 bases). The ends were cut back, 6 bases at V and 0 bases at J, with 15 bases in the middle. This CDR3 comprises 16 residues. Germline values: CDR1 SNHLY, CDR2 FYNNEI. CDR3 amino acids: CASSRSGTNSGNTIYF. The CDR3 bases are TGTGCCAGCAGCAGATCCGGGACAAACTCTGGAAACACCATATATTTT. Full variable domain (remainder filled in from reference TRBV2 and TRBJ1-3): EPEVTQTPSHQVTQMGQEVILRCVPISNHLYFYWYRQILGQKVEFLVSFYNNEISEKSEIFDDQFSVERPDGSNFTLKIRSTKLEDSAMYFCASSRSGTNSGNTIYFGEGSWLTVV.

V is TRBV18 and J is TRBJ1-2, with a possible D match to TRBD1 (5 bases). This CDR3 comprises 11 residues. Deletions cut 4 bases from V and 6 bases from J, with 6 bases between. Per the germline V gene, CDR1 is KGHSH and CDR2 is LQKENI. CDR3 in amino acids: CASSQGDGYTF. The CDR3 nucleotides are TGTGCCAGCTCACAAGGGGATGGCTACACCTTC.

In its sample, this clone was seen once. Germline is not matched at one junction end, which may reflect a read error. The chain recombines TRBV11-3 with TRBJ2-7; TRBD1 agrees at 9 bases. The germline CDR1 and CDR2 sequences are SGHNT and YENEEA. CDR3 size: 14 residues. CDR3 in DNA: TGTGCCAGCAGCCACGGGACAGGGAATGGGCCAGTGCACTTC. The encoded protein is CASSHGTGNGPVHF. Combining the CDR3 with reference TRBV11-3 and TRBJ2-7 gives the whole variable domain EAGVVQSPRYKIIEKKQPVAFWCNPISGHNTLYWYLQNLGQGPELLIRYENEEAVDDSQLPKDRFSAERLKGVDSTLKIQPAELGDSAVYLCASSHGTGNGPVHFGPGTRLTVT.

This clone was recorded only once. The genes are TRBV30 and TRBJ2-7; 14 bases align to TRBD2. Per the germline V gene, CDR1 is GTSNPN and CDR2 is SVGIG (reference sequence). V trimming: 3 bases; J trimming: 1 base; junction bases outside the gene matches: 8. The CDR3 has 17 amino acids. CDR3: CAWSAWTSGGPSYEQYF. For the CDR3, the DNA is TGTGCCTGGAGCGCGTGGACTAGCGGGGGGCCTTCCTACGAGCAGTACTTC.

This clone has a handful of counts. The V gene is TRBV4-1, the J gene TRBJ1-3; 8 nucleotides agree with TRBD1. Looked up from germline, CDR1 is MGHRA and CDR2 is YSYEKL. The V and J ends lost 4 bases and 2 bases, in that order; junction bases with no gene match: 13. This CDR3 is built from 18 residues. The CDR3 sequence: CASSPSGGDRRPGNTIYF. CDR3 nucleotides: TGCGCCAGCAGCCCAAGTGGCGGGGACAGGCGGCCTGGAAACACCATATATTTT.

The chain links TRBV5-6 to TRBJ1-1; 9 bases fit TRBD1. CDR1 is SGHDT and CDR2 is YYEEEE in the germline V gene. V lost 0 bases, J lost 1 base, and 1 base stayed unmatched. The CDR3 length is 15 residues. This CDR3 reads CASSLVDRGNTEAFF. The CDR3 DNA is TGTGCCAGCAGCTTGGTGGACAGGGGGAACACTGAAGCTTTCTTT. Combining the CDR3 with reference TRBV5-6 and TRBJ1-1 gives the whole variable domain DAGVTQSPTHLIKTRGQQVTLRCSPKSGHDTVSWYQQALGQGPQFIFQYYEEEERQRGNFPDRFSGHQFPNYSSELNVNALLLGDSALYLCASSLVDRGNTEAFFGQGTRLTVV.